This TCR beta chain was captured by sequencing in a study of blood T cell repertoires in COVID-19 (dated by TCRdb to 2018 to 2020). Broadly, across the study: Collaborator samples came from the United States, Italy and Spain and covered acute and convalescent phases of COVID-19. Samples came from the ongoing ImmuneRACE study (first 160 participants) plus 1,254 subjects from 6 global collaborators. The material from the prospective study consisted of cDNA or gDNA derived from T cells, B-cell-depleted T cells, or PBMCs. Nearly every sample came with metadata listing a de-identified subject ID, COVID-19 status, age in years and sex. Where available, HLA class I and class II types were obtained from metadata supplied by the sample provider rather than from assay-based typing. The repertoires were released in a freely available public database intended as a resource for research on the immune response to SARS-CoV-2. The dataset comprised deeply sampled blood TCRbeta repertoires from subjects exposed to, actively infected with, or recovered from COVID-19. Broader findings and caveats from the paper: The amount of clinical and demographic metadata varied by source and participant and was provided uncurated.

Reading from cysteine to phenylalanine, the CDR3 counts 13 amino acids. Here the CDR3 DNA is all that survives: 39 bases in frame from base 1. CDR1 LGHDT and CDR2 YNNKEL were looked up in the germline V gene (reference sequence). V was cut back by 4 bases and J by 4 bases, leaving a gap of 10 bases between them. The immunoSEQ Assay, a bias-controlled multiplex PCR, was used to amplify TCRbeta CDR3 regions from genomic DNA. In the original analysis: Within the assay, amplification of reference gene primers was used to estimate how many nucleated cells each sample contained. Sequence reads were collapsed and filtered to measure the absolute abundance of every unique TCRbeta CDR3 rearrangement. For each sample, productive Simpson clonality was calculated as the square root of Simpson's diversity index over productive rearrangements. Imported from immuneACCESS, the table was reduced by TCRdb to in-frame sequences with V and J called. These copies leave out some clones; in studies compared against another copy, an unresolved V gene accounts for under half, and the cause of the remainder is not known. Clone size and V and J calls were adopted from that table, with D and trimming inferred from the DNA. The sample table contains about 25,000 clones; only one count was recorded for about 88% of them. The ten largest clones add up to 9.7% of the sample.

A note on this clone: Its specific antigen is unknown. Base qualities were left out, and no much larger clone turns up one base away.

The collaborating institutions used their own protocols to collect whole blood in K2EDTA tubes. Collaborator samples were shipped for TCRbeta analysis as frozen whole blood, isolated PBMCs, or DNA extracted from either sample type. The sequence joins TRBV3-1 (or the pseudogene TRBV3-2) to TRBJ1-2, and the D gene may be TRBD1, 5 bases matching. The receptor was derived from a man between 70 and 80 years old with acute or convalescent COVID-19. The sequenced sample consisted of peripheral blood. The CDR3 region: CASSRQGPYGYTF. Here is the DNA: TGTGCCAGCAGCCGCCAGGGCCCCTATGGCTACACCTTC.